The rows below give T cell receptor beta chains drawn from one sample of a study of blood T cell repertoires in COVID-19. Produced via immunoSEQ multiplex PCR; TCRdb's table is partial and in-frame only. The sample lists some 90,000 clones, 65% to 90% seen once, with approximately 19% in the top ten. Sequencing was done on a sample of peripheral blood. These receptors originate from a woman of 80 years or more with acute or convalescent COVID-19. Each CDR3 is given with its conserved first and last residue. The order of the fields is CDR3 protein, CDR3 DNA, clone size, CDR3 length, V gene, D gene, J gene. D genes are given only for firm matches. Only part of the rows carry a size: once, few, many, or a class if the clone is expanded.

CDR3: CATGDTFYEQYF; DNA: TGTGCCACCGGGGACACTTTCTACGAGCAGTACTTC; size: -; length: 12; V: TRBV6-6; D: -; J: TRBJ2-7
CDR3: CSALGNTIYF; DNA: TGCAGTGCGCTCGGGAACACCATATATTTT; size: -; length: 10; V: TRBV20-1; D: -; J: TRBJ1-3
CDR3: CASSYGQGREQYF; DNA: TGTGCCAGCAGCTATGGACAGGGCCGCGAGCAGTACTTC; size: -; length: 13; V: TRBV5-8; D: TRBD1; J: TRBJ2-7
CDR3: CASSPSRTGEYTEAFF; DNA: TGTGCCAGCAGCCCATCCAGAACAGGGGAGTACACTGAAGCTTTCTTT; size: once; length: 16; V: TRBV7-6; D: TRBD1; J: TRBJ1-1
CDR3: CASRSTATGNTIYF; DNA: TGTGCCAGCAGGTCGACAGCTACTGGAAACACCATATATTTT; size: -; length: 14; V: TRBV7-9; D: -; J: TRBJ1-3
CDR3: CASSLQGAGGYTF; DNA: TGTGCCAGCAGCTTACAGGGGGCGGGCGGCTACACCTTC; size: -; length: 13; V: TRBV5-4; D: TRBD1; J: TRBJ1-2
CDR3: CASRVQGNPTEAFF; DNA: TGTGCCAGCAGAGTACAGGGTAATCCCACTGAAGCTTTCTTT; size: -; length: 14; V: TRBV6-5; D: -; J: TRBJ1-1
CDR3: CASSYLGASNQPQHF; DNA: TGTGCCAGCAGTTACCTGGGGGCGAGCAATCAGCCCCAGCATTTT; size: -; length: 15; V: TRBV6-5; D: -; J: TRBJ1-5
CDR3: CAISPGQGASYEQYF; DNA: TGTGCCATCAGCCCCGGACAGGGGGCTTCCTACGAGCAGTACTTC; size: -; length: 15; V: TRBV10-3; D: TRBD1; J: TRBJ2-7
CDR3: CASSVRTSLNSPLHF; DNA: TGTGCCAGCAGCGTTCGGACAAGCCTTAATTCACCCCTCCACTTT; size: -; length: 15; V: TRBV5-8; D: -; J: TRBJ1-6
CDR3: CASSLGQGDNEQYF; DNA: TGTGCCAGCAGCCTTGGACAGGGGGATAACGAGCAGTACTTC; size: -; length: 14; V: TRBV3-1/TRBV3-2; D: TRBD1; J: TRBJ2-7
CDR3: CASSEWATVRNTIYF; DNA: TGTGCCAGCAGTGAATGGGCGACAGTGAGAAACACCATATATTTT; size: -; length: 15; V: TRBV2; D: -; J: TRBJ1-3
CDR3: CASSLNRVSQPQHF; DNA: TGTGCCAGTAGTCTAAACAGGGTGAGTCAGCCCCAGCATTTT; size: once; length: 14; V: TRBV19; D: -; J: TRBJ1-5
CDR3: CASSPGLAGVYNEQFF; DNA: TGTGCCAGCAGCCCGGGACTAGCGGGGGTCTACAATGAGCAGTTCTTC; size: -; length: 16; V: TRBV13; D: TRBD2; J: TRBJ2-1
CDR3: CASSLETVREQYF; DNA: TGCGCCAGCAGCTTGGAAACAGTCCGCGAGCAGTACTTC; size: -; length: 13; V: TRBV5-1; D: -; J: TRBJ2-7
CDR3: CASGAGGRLTGELFF; DNA: TGTGCCAGCGGAGCGGGGGGGCGTTTGACCGGGGAGCTGTTTTTT; size: -; length: 15; V: TRBV9; D: TRBD2; J: TRBJ2-2
CDR3: CAISVLGARTEAFF; DNA: TGTGCCATCAGTGTATTGGGGGCGCGCACTGAAGCTTTCTTT; size: -; length: 14; V: TRBV10-3; D: -; J: TRBJ1-1
CDR3: CASTRTGGNTIYF; DNA: TGCGCCAGCACCAGGACAGGGGGAAACACCATATATTTT; size: -; length: 13; V: TRBV10-1; D: TRBD1; J: TRBJ1-3
CDR3: CASSPGGFGNSPLHF; DNA: TGTGCCAGTAGCCCAGGGGGCTTTGGTAATTCACCCCTCCACTTT; size: -; length: 15; V: TRBV19; D: TRBD1; J: TRBJ1-6
CDR3: CASSELGRGWSREKLFF; DNA: TGTGCCAGCAGTGAACTGGGGAGAGGCTGGTCCCGTGAAAAACTGTTTTTT; size: -; length: 17; V: TRBV6-1; D: -; J: TRBJ1-4
CDR3: CASSAGVGALGDTEAFF; DNA: TGTGCCAGCAGCGCCGGGGTGGGGGCGCTAGGGGACACTGAAGCTTTCTTT; size: many; length: 17; V: TRBV9; D: -; J: TRBJ1-1
CDR3: CASSASTGELFF; DNA: TGTGCCAGCAGTGCGAGCACCGGGGAGCTGTTTTTT; size: -; length: 12; V: TRBV25-1; D: -; J: TRBJ2-2
CDR3: CASSLVAGGTGELFF; DNA: TGTGCCAGCAGCTTAGTCGCAGGGGGCACCGGGGAGCTGTTTTTT; size: -; length: 15; V: TRBV7-9; D: TRBD1; J: TRBJ2-2
CDR3: CAGKVGLENTEAFF; DNA: TGTGCCGGGAAGGTGGGGCTGGAAAACACTGAAGCTTTCTTT; size: -; length: 14; V: TRBV30; D: -; J: TRBJ1-1
CDR3: CASSWGVGSEAFF; DNA: TGTGCCAGCAGCTGGGGGGTAGGATCTGAAGCTTTCTTT; size: -; length: 13; V: TRBV11-2; D: -; J: TRBJ1-1
CDR3: CASSLAGVINTIYF; DNA: TGCGCCAGCAGCTTGGCCGGGGTAATCAACACCATATATTTT; size: -; length: 14; V: TRBV5-1; D: -; J: TRBJ1-3